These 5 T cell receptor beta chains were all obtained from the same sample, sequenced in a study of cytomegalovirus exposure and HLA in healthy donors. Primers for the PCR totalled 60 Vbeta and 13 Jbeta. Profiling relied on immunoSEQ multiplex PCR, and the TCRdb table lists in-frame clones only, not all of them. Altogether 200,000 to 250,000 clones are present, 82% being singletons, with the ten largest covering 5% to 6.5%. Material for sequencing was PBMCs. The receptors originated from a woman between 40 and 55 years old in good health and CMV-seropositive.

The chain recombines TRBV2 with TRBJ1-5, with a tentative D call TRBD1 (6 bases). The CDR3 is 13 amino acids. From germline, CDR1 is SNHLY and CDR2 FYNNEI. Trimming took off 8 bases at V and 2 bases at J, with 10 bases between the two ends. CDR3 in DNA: TGTGCCAGCCACCCAGGGGGCAATCAGCCCCAGCATTTT. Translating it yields CASHPGGNQPQHF.

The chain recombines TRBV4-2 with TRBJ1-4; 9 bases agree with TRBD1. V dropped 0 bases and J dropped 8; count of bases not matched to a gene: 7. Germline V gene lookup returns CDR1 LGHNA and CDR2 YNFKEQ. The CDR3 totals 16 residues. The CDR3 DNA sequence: TGTGCCAGCAGCCAAGACCCGGACAGGGGAAGCGAAAAACTGTTTTTT. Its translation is CASSQDPDRGSEKLFF.

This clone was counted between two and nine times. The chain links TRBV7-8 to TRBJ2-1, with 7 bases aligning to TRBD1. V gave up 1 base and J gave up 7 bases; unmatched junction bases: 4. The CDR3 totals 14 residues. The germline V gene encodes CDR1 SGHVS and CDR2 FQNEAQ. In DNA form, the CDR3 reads TGTGCCAGCAGCTTAGTCCAGGGGGTAAATGAGCAGTTCTTC. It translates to CASSLVQGVNEQFF.

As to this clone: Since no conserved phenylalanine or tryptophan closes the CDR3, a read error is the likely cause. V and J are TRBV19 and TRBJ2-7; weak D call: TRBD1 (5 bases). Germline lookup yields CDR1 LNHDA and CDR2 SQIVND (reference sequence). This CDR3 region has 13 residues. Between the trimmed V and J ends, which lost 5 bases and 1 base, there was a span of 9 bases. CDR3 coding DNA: TGTGCCAGTAGTCTTGCAGGGTCCTACGAGCAGTACTCC. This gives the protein CASSLAGSYEQYS.

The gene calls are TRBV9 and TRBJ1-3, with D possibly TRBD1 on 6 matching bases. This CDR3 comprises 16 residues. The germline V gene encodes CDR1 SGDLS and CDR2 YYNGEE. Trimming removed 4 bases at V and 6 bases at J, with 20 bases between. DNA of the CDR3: TGTGCCAGCAGCCCGGACAGCCCTTTGATCCCAAACACCATATATTTT. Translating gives CASSPDSPLIPNTIYF.